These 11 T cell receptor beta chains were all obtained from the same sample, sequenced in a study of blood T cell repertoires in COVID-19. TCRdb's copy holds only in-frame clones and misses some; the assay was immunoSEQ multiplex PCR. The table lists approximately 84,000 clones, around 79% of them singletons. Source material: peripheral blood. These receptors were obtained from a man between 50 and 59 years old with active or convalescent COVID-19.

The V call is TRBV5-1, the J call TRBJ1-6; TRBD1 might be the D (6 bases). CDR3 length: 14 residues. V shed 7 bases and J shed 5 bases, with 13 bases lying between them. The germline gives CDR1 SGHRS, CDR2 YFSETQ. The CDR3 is CASSGAVNNSPLHF. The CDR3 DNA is TGCGCCAGCTCAGGGGCAGTGAATAATTCACCCCTCCACTTT.

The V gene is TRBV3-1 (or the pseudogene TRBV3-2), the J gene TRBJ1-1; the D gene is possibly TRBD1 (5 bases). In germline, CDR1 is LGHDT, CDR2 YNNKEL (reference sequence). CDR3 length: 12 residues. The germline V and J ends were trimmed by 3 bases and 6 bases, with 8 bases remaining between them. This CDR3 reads CASSQAGPEAFF. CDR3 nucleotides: TGTGCCAGCAGCCAGGCGGGGCCTGAAGCTTTCTTT.

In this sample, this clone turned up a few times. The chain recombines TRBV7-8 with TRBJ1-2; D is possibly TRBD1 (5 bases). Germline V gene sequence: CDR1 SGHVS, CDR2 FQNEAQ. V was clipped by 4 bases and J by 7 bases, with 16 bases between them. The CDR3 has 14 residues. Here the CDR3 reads CASSSSGSRGGYTF. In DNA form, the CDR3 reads TGTGCCAGCAGCTCCAGTGGGTCAAGGGGTGGCTACACCTTC. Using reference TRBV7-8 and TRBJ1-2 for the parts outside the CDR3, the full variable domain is GAGVSQSPRYKVAKRGQDVALRCDPISGHVSLFWYQQALGQGPEFLTYFQNEAQLDKSGLPSDRFFAERPEGSVSTLKIQRTQQEDSAVYLCASSSSGSRGGYTFGSGTRLTVV.

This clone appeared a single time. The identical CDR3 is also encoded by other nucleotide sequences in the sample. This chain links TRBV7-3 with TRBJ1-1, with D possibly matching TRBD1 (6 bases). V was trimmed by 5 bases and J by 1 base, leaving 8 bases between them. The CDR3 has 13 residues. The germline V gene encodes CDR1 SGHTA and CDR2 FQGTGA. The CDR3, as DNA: TGTGCCAGCAGCCCACAGGGGAACACTGAAGCTTTCTTT. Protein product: CASSPQGNTEAFF.

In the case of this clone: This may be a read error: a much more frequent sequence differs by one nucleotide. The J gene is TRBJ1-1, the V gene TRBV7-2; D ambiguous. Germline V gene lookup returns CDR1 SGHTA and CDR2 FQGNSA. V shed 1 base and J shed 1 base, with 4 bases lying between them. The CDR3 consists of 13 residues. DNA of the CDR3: TGTGCCAGCAGCTTAGACACGAACACTGAAGCTTTCTTT. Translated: CASSLDTNTEAFF.

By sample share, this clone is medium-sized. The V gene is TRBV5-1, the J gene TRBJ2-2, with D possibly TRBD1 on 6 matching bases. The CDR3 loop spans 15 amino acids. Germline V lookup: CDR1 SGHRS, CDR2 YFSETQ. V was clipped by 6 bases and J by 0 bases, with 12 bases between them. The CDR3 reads CASTSGTTNTGELFF. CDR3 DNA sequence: TGCGCCAGCACTTCCGGGACAACGAACACCGGGGAGCTGTTTTTT.

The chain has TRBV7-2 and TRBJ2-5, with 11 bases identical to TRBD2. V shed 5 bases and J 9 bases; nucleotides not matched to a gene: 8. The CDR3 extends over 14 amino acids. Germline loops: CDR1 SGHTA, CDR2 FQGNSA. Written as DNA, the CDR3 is TGTGCCAGCAGCCCCCGACTAGCGGGGAAGGCCCAGTACTTC. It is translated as CASSPRLAGKAQYF.

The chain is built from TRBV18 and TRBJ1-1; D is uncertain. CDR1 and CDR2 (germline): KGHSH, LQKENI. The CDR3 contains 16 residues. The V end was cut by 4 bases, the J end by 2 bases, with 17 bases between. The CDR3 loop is CASSLLPSRFNTEAFF. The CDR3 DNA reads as TGTGCCAGCTCACTCTTACCCTCCAGATTCAACACTGAAGCTTTCTTT. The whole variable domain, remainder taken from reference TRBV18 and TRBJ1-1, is NAGVMQNPRHLVRRRGQEARLRCSPMKGHSHVYWYRQLPEEGLKFMVYLQKENIIDESGMPKERFSAEFPKEGPSILRIQQVVRGDSAAYFCASSLLPSRFNTEAFFGQGTRLTVV.

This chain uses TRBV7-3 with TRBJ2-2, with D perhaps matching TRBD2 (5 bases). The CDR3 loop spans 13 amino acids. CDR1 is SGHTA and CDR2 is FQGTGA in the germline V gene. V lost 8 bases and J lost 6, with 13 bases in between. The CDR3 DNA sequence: TGTGCCAGCTCCGAGGCCGGGGCCGGGGAGCTGTTTTTT. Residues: CASSEAGAGELFF.

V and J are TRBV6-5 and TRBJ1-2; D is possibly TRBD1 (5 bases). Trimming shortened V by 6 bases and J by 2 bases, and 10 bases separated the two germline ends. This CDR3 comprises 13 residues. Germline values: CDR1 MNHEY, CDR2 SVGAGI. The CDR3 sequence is CASSLTVNYGYTF. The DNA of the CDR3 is TGTGCCAGCAGCCTGACAGTAAACTATGGCTACACCTTC.

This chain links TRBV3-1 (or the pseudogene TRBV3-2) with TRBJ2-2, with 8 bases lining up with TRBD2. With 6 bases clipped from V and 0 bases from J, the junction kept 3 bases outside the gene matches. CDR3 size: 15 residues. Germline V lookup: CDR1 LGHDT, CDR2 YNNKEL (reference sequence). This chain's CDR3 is CASRNGGANTGELFF. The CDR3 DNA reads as TGTGCCAGCAGGAACGGGGGGGCGAACACCGGGGAGCTGTTTTTT.